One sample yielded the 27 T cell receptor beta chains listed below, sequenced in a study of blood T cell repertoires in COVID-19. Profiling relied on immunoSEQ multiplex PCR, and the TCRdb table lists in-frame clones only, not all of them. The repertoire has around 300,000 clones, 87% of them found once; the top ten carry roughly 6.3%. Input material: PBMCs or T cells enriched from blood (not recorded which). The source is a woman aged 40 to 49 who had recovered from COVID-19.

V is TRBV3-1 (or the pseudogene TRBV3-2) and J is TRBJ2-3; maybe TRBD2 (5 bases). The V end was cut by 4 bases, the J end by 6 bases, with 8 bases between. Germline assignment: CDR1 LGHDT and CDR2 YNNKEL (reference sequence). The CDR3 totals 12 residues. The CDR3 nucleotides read TGTGCCAGCAGCCCGGGATGGGATACGCAGTATTTT. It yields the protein CASSPGWDTQYF.

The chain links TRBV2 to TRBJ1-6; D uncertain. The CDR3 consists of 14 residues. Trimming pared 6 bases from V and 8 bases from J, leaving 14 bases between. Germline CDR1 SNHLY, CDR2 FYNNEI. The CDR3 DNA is TGTGCCAGCAGGGAGGGAGCGGGTTATTCACCCCTCCACTTT. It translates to CASREGAGYSPLHF.

CDR3 region: CASSVASGPVSEQFF. CDR3 bases: TGTGCCAGCAGCGTTGCTAGCGGGCCAGTGTCTGAGCAGTTCTTC. This rearrangement joins TRBV9 to TRBJ2-1, with TRBD2 matching over 8 bases. The junction had 10 bases not matched to a gene; V was cut back by 2 bases and J by 9 bases. The length of the CDR3 is 15 residues. Germline V CDR1 and CDR2: SGDLS, YYNGEE.

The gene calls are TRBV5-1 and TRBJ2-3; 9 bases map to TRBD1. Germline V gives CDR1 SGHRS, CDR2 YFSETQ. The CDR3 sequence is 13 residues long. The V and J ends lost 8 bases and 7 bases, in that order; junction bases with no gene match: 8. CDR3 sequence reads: CASTGQGTNTQYF. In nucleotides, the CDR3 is TGCGCCAGTACGGGACAGGGTACGAATACGCAGTATTTT.

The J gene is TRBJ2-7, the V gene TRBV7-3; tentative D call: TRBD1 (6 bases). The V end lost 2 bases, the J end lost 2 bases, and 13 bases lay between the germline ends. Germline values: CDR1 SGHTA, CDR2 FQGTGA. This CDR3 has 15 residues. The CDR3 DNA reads TGTGCCAGCAGCTTATCAACAGGGCATACCTACGAGCAGTACTTC. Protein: CASSLSTGHTYEQYF.

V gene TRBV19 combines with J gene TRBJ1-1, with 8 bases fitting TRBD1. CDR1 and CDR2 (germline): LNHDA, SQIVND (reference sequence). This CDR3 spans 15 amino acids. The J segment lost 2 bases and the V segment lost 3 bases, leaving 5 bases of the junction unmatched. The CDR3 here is CASSIMTGANTEAFF. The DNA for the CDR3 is TGTGCCAGTAGTATTATGACAGGGGCTAACACTGAAGCTTTCTTT.

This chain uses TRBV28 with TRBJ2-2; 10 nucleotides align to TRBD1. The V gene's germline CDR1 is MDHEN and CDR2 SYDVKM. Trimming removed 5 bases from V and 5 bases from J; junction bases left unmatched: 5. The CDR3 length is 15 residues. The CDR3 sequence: CASSKGQGNTGELFF. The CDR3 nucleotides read TGTGCCAGCAGTAAGGGACAGGGGAATACCGGGGAGCTGTTTTTT.

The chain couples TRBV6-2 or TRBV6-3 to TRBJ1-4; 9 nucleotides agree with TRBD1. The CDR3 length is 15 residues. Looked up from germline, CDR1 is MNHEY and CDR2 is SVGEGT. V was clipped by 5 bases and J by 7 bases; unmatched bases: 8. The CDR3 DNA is TGTGCCAGCAGTCCGCCGGGGACAGGGTCTGAAAAACTGTTTTTT. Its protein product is CASSPPGTGSEKLFF.

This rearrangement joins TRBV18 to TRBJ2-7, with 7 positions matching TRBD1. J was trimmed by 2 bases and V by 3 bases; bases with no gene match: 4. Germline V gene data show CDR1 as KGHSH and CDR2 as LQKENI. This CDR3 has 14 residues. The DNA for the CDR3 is TGTGCCAGCTCACCGTCGGACAGGCCCTACGAGCAGTACTTC. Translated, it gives CASSPSDRPYEQYF.

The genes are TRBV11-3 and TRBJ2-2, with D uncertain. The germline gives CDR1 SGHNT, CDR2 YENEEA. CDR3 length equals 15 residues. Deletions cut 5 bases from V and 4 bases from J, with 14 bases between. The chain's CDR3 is CASSRESRGTGELFF. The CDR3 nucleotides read TGTGCCAGCAGCCGCGAGTCGAGAGGCACCGGGGAGCTGTTTTTT.

The CDR3 spells CASREAGGGTDTQYF. In DNA, the CDR3 is TGTGCCAGCAGGGAAGCGGGAGGGGGGACAGATACGCAGTATTTT. The genes are TRBV27 and TRBJ2-3; 10 nucleotides align to TRBD2. The length of the CDR3 is 15 residues. V lost 6 bases to trimming and J lost 3 bases; unmatched junction nucleotides: 6. CDR1 is MNHEY and CDR2 is SMNVEV in the germline V gene (reference sequence).

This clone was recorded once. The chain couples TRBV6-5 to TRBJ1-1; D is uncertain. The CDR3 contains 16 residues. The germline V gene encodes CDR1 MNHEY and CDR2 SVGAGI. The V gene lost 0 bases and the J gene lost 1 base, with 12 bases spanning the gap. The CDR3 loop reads CASSYSWVSGNTEAFF. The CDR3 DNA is TGTGCCAGCAGTTACTCCTGGGTGTCAGGGAACACTGAAGCTTTCTTT.

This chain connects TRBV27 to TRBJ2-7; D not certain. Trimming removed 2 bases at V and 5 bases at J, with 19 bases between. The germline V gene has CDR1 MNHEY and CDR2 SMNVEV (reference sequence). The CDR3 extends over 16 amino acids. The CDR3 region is CASSLGAVPNEHEQYF. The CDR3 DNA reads TGTGCCAGCAGTTTAGGCGCGGTTCCCAACGAGCACGAGCAGTACTTC.

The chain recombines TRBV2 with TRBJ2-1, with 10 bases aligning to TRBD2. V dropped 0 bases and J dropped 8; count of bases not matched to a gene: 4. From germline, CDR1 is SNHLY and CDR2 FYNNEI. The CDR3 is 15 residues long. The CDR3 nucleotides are TGTGCCAGCAGTGAAGCTCTAGCGGGAGACTATGAGCAGTTCTTC. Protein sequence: CASSEALAGDYEQFF. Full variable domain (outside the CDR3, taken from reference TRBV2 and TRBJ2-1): EPEVTQTPSHQVTQMGQEVILRCVPISNHLYFYWYRQILGQKVEFLVSFYNNEISEKSEIFDDQFSVERPDGSNFTLKIRSTKLEDSAMYFCASSEALAGDYEQFFGPGTRLTVL.

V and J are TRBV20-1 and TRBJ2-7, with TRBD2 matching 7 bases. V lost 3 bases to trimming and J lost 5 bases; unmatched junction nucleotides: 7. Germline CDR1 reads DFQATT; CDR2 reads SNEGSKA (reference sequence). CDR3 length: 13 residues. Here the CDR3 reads CSASSWGGNEQYF. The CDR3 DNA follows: TGCAGTGCTAGTTCCTGGGGGGGAAACGAGCAGTACTTC.

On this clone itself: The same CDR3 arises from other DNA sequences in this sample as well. The CDR3 sequence: CASSTDRGYGYTF. Written as DNA, the CDR3 is TGTGCCAGCAGTACGGACAGGGGGTATGGCTACACCTTC. This chain joins TRBV2 and TRBJ1-2; 10 bases fit TRBD1. Germline trimming cut 5 bases from V and 5 bases from J; bases unmatched to any gene: 2. The V gene's germline CDR1 is SNHLY and CDR2 FYNNEI. The CDR3 consists of 13 residues.

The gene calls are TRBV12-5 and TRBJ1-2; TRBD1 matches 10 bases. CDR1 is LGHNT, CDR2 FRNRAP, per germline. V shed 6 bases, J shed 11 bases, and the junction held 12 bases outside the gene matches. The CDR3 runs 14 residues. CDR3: CASGLSGTGAKYTF. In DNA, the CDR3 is TGTGCTAGTGGGCTCTCCGGGACAGGGGCGAAATACACCTTC.

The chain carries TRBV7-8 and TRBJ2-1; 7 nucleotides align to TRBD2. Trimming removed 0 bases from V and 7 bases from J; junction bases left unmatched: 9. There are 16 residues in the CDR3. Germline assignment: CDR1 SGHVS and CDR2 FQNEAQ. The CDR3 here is CASSLAGGRGINEQFF. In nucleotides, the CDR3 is TGTGCCAGCAGCTTAGCGGGAGGGCGTGGAATTAATGAGCAGTTCTTC. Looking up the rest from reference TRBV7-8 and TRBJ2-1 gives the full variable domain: GAGVSQSPRYKVAKRGQDVALRCDPISGHVSLFWYQQALGQGPEFLTYFQNEAQLDKSGLPSDRFFAERPEGSVSTLKIQRTQQEDSAVYLCASSLAGGRGINEQFFGPGTRLTVL.

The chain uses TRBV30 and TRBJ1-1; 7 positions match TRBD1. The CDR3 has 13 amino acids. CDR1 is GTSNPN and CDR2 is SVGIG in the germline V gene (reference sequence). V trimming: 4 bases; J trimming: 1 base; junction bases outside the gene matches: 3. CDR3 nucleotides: TGTGCCTGGACGGGACAGTCGAACACTGAAGCTTTCTTT. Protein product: CAWTGQSNTEAFF.

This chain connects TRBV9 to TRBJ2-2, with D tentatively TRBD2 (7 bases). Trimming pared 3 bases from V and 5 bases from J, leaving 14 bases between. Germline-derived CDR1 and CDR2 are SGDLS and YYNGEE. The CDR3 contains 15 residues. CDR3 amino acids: CASSASGGGTGELFF. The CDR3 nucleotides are TGTGCCAGCAGCGCTAGCGGAGGGGGGACCGGGGAGCTGTTTTTT.

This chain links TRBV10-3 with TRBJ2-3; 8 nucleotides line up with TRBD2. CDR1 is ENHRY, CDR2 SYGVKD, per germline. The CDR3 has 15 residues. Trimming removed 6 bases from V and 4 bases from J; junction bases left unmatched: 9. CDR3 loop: CAISISGIGADTQYF. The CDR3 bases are TGTGCCATCAGCATTAGCGGGATTGGGGCAGATACGCAGTATTTT.

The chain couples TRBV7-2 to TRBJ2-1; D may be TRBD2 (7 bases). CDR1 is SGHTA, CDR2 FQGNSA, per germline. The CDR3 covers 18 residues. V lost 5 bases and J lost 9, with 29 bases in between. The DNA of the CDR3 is TGTGCCAGCAGCATAATATCCCTCGCTGTAGGAGGGGGGGGTGAGCAGTTCTTC. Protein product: CASSIISLAVGGGGEQFF. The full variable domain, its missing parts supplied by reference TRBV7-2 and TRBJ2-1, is GAGVSQSPSNKVTEKGKDVELRCDPISGHTALYWYRQSLGQGLEFLIYFQGNSAPDKSGLPSDRFSAERTGGSVSTLTIQRTQQEDSAVYLCASSIISLAVGGGGEQFFGPGTRLTVL.

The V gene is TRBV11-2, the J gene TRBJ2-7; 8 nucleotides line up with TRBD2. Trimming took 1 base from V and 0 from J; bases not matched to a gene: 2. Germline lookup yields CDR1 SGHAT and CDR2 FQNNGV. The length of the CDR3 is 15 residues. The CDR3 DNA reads TGTGCCAGCAGCTTAGGGCTAGCGGGCTCCTACGAGCAGTACTTC. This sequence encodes CASSLGLAGSYEQYF.

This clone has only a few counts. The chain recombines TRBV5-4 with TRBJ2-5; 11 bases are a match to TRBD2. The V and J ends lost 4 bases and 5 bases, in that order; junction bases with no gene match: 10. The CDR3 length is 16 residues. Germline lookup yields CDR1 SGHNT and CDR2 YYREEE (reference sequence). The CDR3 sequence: CASSRATSGMSETQYF. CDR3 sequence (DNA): TGTGCCAGCAGCCGCGCGACTAGCGGGATGTCGGAGACCCAGTACTTC.

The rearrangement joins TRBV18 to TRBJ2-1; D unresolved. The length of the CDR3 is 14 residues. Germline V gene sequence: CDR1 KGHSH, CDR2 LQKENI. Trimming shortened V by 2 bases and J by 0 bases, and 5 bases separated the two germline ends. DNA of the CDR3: TGTGCCAGCTCACCAGGCGGCTCCTACAATGAGCAGTTCTTC. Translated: CASSPGGSYNEQFF.

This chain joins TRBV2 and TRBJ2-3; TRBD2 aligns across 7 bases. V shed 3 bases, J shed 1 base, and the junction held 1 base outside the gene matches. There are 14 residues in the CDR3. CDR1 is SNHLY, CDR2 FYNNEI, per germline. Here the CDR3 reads CASSERERTDTQYF. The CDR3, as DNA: TGTGCCAGCAGTGAGCGGGAGCGCACAGATACGCAGTATTTT. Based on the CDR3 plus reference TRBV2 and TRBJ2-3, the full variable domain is EPEVTQTPSHQVTQMGQEVILRCVPISNHLYFYWYRQILGQKVEFLVSFYNNEISEKSEIFDDQFSVERPDGSNFTLKIRSTKLEDSAMYFCASSERERTDTQYFGPGTRLTVL.

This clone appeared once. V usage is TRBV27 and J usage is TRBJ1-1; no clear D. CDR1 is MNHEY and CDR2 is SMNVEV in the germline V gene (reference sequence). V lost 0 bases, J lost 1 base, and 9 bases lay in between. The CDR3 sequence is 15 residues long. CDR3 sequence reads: CASSLSGVPNTEAFF. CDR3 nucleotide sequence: TGTGCCAGCAGTTTATCCGGAGTCCCGAACACTGAAGCTTTCTTT.